What follows describes a single T cell receptor (beta chain). Its target is not known. These data come from a study of vaccination and CD4 T cells after COVID-19. Oncomine TCR Beta short-read sequencing was applied to DNA from cultured CD4+ T cells. Genomic DNA was extracted from cultured CD4+ T cells. TCRdb re-analysed the PCR reads in MiXCR, keeping a single row per CDR3 protein. The table includes 15,000 to 20,000 distinct CDR3 sequences, under 30% detected once. This CDR3 is built from 16 residues. Per germline, CDR1 SEHNR and CDR2 FQNEAQ (reference sequence). V shed 4 bases and J 12 bases; nucleotides not matched to a gene: 18. Sample treatment: approximately nine-day PBMC culture with coronavirus spike peptide pools or control peptides (ViraFEST assay). It was with roughly 10 IU/ml IL-2 and 9 to 10 ug/ml peptide pools that two million PBMCs per well were cultured. Fresh IL-2 medium was used to replace half of the medium on days 3 and 7. These CD4+ T cells came from approximately 10-day cultures by negative selection.

The rearrangement joins TRBV7-9 to TRBJ2-1; TRBD2 matches at 7 bases. The receptor comes from a human donor with COVID-19. Sequenced material: cultured CD4+ T cells from blood. The CDR3 DNA reads as TGTGCCAGCAGCTGGGCCTTAGGGGCGGGGGTTCTTAGGCAGTTCTTC. Translation gives CASSWALGAGVLRQFF.